This T cell receptor (beta chain) came from a study of human T cells and chemical hapten exposure. This clonotype was recorded a few times. Its antigen is unknown. TCRdb independently ran MiXCR on the RACE reads; one entry per CDR3 protein. The sample includes about 120,000 distinct CDR3 sequences, approximately 10% seen only once; the top ten take more than 2%. Time point noted: patch test 3, about 24 weeks after DPC sensitization. Treatment of the sample: therapeutic diphenylcyclopropenone sensitization with weekly scalp DPC. Study results and limitations: TCRs whose frequency exceeded 1 in 1000 remained the same following DPC sensitization.

The TCR originated in a woman aged 45-60 years with alopecia areata. Some clones in this sample may be carry-over from other donors' samples. The source was whole blood, collected in connection with sensitization to the hapten diphenylcyclopropenone (DPC).

The CDR3 reads CASSLGTSGRRPYEQYF. DNA for the CDR3: TGTGCCAGCAGCTTAGGGACTAGCGGGAGGCGGCCCTACGAGCAGTACTTC. This rearrangement joins TRBV7-2 to TRBJ2-7; 14 bases are a match to TRBD2. Per germline, CDR1 SGHTA and CDR2 FQGNSA. V lost 1 base to trimming and J lost 2 bases; unmatched junction nucleotides: 4. This CDR3 is built from 17 residues.